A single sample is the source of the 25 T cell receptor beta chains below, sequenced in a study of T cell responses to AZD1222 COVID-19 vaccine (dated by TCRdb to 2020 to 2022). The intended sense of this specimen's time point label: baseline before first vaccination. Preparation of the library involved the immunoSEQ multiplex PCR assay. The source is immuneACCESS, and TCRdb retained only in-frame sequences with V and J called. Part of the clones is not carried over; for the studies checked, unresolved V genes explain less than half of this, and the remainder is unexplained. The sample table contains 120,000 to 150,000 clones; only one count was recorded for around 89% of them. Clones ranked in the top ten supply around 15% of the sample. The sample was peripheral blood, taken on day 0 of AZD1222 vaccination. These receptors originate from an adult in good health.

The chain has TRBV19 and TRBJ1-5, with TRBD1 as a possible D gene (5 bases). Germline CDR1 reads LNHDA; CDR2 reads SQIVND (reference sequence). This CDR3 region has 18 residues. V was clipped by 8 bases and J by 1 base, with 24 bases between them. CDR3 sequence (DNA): TGTGCCAGTTCCAGAGCGGGGGTTCGGTTTCGAAGCAATCAGCCCCAGCATTTT. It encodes CASSRAGVRFRSNQPQHF.

CDR3 bases: TGTGCCAGCAGCGTAGAGGCCAGCTTCAATCAGCCCCAGCATTTT. This gives the protein CASSVEASFNQPQHF. V is TRBV9 and J is TRBJ1-5; D gene ambiguous. The germline CDR1 and CDR2 sequences are SGDLS and YYNGEE. Trimming removed 0 bases at V and 3 bases at J, with 10 bases between. The CDR3 loop spans 15 amino acids.

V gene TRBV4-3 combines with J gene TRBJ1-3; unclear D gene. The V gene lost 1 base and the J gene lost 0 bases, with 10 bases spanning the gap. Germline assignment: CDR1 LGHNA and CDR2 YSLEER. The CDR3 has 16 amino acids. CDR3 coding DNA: TGCGCCAGCAGCCAAGCTGCATGGGACTCTGGAAACACCATATATTTT. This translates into CASSQAAWDSGNTIYF.

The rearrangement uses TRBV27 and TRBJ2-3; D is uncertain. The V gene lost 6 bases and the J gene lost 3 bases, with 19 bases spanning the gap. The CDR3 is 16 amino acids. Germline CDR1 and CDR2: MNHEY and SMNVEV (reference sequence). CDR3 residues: CASSSLGFSGTDTQYF. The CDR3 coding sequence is TGTGCCAGCAGCTCTCTAGGATTCTCTGGGACAGATACGCAGTATTTT.

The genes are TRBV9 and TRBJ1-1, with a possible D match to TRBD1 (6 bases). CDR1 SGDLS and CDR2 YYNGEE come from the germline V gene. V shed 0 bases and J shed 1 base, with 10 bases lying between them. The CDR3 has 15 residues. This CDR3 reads CASSVDPGANTEAFF. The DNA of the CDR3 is TGTGCCAGCAGCGTAGATCCGGGGGCGAACACTGAAGCTTTCTTT. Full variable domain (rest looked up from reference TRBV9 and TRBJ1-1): DSGVTQTPKHLITATGQRVTLRCSPRSGDLSVYWYQQSLDQGLQFLIQYYNGEERAKGNILERFSAQQFPDLHSELNLSSLELGDSALYFCASSVDPGANTEAFFGQGTRLTVV.

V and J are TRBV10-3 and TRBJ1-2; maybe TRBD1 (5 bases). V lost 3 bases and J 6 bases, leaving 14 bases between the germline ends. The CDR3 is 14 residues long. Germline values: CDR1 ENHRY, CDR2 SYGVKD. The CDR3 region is CAISDPQGQNGYTF. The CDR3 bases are TGTGCCATCAGTGACCCTCAGGGTCAGAATGGCTACACCTTC.

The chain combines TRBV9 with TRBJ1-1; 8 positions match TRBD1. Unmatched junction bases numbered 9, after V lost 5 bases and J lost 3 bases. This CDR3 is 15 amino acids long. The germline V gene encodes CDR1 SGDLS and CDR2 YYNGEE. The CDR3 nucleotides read TGTGCCAGCAGTTTATCGGGACAGGCACACACTGAAGCTTTCTTT. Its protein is CASSLSGQAHTEAFF.

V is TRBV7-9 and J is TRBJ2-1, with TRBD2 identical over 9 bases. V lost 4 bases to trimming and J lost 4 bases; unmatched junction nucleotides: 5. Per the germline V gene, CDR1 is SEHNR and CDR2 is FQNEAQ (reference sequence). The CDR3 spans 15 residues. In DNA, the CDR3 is TGTGCCAGCAGCTCCGCGGGGGGGCAGTACAATGAGCAGTTCTTC. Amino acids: CASSSAGGQYNEQFF.

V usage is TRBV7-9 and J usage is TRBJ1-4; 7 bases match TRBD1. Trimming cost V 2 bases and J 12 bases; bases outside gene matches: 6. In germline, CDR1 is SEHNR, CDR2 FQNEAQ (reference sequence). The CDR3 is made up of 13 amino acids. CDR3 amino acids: CASSLLGTAQLFF. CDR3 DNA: TGTGCCAGCAGCTTATTGGGGACAGCCCAACTGTTTTTT.

The chain's CDR3 is CASNAGHLGETQYF. As DNA, the CDR3 is TGTGCCAGCAACGCGGGACATCTTGGGGAGACCCAGTACTTC. This rearrangement joins TRBV6-5 to TRBJ2-5, with D perhaps given as TRBD1 or TRBD2 (6 bases each). The CDR3 is made up of 14 amino acids. V lost 7 bases to trimming and J lost 5 bases, with 17 bases between them. From germline, CDR1 is MNHEY and CDR2 SVGAGI.

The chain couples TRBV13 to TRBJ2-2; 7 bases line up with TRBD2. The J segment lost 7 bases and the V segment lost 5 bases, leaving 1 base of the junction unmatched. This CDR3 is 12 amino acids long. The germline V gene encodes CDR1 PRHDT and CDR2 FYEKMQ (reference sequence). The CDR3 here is CASSRGVGELFF. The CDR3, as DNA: TGTGCCAGCAGCCGGGGGGTCGGGGAGCTGTTTTTT.

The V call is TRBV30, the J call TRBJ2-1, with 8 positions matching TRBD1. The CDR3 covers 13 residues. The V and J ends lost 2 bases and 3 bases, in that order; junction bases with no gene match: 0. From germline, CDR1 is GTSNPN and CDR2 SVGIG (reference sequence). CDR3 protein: CAWSTGGYNEQFF. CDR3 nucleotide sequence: TGTGCCTGGAGTACAGGGGGCTACAATGAGCAGTTCTTC.

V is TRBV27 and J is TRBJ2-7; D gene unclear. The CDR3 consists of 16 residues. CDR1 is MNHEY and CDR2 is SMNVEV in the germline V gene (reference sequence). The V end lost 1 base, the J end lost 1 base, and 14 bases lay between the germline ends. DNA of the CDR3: TGTGCCAGCAGTTTATTTATGGGGTACAGTTCCTACGAGCAGTACTTC. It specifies CASSLFMGYSSYEQYF.

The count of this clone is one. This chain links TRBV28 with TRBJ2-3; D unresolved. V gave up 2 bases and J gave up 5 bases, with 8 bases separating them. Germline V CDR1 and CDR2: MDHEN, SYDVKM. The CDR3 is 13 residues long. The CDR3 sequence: CASSLGPLDTQYF. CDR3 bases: TGTGCCAGCAGTTTAGGGCCCCTAGATACGCAGTATTTT.

CDR3 region: CASSRKESASGANVLTF. In DNA form, the CDR3 reads TGTGCCAGCAGCCGGAAGGAAAGCGCCTCTGGGGCCAACGTCCTGACTTTC. The chain recombines TRBV4-2 with TRBJ2-6; D is ambiguous. V was pared by 4 bases and J by 0 bases, with 13 bases between. The CDR3 is 17 amino acids. From germline, CDR1 is LGHNA and CDR2 YNFKEQ.

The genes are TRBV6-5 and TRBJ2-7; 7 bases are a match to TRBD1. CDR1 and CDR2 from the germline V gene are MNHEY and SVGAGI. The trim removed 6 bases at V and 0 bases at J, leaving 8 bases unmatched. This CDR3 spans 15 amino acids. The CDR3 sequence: CASRMDRRSSYEQYF. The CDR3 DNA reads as TGTGCCAGCAGGATGGACAGGCGGAGCTCCTACGAGCAGTACTTC.

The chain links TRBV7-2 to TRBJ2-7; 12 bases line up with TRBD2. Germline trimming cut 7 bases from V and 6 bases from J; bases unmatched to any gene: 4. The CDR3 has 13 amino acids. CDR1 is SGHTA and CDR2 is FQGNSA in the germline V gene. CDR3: CASISSGGGEQYF. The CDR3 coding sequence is TGTGCCAGCATTTCTAGCGGGGGGGGCGAGCAGTACTTC.

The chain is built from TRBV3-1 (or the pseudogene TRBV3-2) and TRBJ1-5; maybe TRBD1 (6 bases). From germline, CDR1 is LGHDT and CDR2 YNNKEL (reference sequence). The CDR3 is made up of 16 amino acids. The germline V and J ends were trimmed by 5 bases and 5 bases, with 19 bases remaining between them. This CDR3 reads CASSSNFPGHDQPQHF. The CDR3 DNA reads TGTGCCAGCAGCTCCAATTTTCCGGGACACGATCAGCCCCAGCATTTT.

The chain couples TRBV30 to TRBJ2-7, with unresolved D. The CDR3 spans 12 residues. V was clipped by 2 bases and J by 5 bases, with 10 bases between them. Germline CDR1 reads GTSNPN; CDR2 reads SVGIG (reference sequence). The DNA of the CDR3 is TGTGCCTGGAGTCCCGGTACAAACGAGCAGTACTTC. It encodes CAWSPGTNEQYF.

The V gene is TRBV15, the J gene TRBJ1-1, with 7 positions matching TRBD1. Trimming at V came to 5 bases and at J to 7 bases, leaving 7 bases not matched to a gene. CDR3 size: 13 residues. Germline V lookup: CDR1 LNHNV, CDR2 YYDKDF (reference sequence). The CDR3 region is CATSGTGVGEAFF. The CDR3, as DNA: TGTGCCACCAGCGGAACAGGGGTCGGTGAAGCTTTCTTT. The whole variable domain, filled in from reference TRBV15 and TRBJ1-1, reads DAMVIQNPRYQVTQFGKPVTLSCSQTLNHNVMYWYQQKSSQAPKLLFHYYDKDFNNEADTPDNFQSRRPNTSFCFLDIRSPGLGDTAMYLCATSGTGVGEAFFGQGTRLTVV.

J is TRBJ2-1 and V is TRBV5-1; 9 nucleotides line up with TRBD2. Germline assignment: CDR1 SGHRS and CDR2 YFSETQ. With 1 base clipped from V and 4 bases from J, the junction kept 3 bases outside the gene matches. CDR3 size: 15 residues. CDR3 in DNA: TGCGCCAGCAGCTTGACTAGCGGGTTGTACAATGAGCAGTTCTTC. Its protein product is CASSLTSGLYNEQFF.

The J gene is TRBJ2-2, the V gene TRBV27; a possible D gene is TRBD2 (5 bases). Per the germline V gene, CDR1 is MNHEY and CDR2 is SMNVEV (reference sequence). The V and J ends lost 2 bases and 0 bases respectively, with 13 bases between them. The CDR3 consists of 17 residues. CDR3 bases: TGTGCCAGCAGTTTAAAGCGGCAGCCCGCGAACACCGGGGAGCTGTTTTTT. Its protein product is CASSLKRQPANTGELFF.

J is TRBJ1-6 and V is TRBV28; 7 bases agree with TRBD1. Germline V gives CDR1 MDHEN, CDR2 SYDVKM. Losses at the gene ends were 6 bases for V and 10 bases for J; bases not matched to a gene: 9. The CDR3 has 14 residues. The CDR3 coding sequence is TGTGCCAGCAGACTTCGACAGGGAAGGTCACCCCTCCACTTT. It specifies CASRLRQGRSPLHF. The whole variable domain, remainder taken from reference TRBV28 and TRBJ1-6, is DVKVTQSSRYLVKRTGEKVFLECVQDMDHENMFWYRQDPGLGLRLIYFSYDVKMKEKGDIPEGYSVSREKKERFSLILESASTNQTSMYLCASRLRQGRSPLHFGNGTRLTVT.

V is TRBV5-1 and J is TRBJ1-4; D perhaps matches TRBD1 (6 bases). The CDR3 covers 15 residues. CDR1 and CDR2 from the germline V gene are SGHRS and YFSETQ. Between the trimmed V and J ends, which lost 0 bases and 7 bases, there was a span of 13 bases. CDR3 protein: CASSLASQGSEKLFF. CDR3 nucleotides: TGCGCCAGCAGCTTGGCCTCTCAGGGGAGTGAAAAACTGTTTTTT.

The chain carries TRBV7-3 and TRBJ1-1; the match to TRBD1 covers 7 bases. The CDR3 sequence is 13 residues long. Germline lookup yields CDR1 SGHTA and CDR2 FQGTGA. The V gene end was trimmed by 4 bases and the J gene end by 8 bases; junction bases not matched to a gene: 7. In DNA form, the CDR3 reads TGTGCCAGCAGCTCCACCGGGACAGCCGAAGCTTTCTTT. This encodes CASSSTGTAEAFF.